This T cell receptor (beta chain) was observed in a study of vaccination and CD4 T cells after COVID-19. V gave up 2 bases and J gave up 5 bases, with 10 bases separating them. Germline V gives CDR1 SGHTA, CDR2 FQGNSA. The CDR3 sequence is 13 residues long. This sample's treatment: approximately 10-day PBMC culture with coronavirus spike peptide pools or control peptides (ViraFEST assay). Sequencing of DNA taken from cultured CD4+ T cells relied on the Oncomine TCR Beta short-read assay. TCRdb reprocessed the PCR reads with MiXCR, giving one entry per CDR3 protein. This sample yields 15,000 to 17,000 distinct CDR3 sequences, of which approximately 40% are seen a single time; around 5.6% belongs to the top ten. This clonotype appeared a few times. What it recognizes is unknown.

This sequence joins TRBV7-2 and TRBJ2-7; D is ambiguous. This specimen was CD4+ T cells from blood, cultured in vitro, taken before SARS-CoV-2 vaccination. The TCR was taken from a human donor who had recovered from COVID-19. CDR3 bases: TGTGCCAGCAGCTTAATGATAAGGGACGAGCAGTACTTC. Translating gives CASSLMIRDEQYF.